Listed below are T cell receptor beta chains from one sample, sequenced in a study of blood T cell repertoires in COVID-19. Clones were read by immunoSEQ multiplex PCR, and TCRdb kept only the in-frame ones, dropping some. The sample includes some 160,000 clones, just over 90% of them seen just once. The material sequenced was peripheral blood. All receptors come from a man between 18 and 29 years old with COVID-19, enrolled during active disease. Both conserved end residues are part of each CDR3. The order of the fields is clone size, V gene, J gene, D gene, CDR3 DNA, CDR3 protein. D genes are given only for firm matches. Not all rows give a size; the values are once, few, many and, for expanded clones, a class.

clone_size: .
v_call: TRBV5-6
j_call: TRBJ2-3
d_call: TRBD2
cdr3_nt: TGTGCCAGCAGCTGCACGGAACTAGCGGGAGTTGTGACAGATACGCAGTATTTT
cdr3_aa: CASSCTELAGVVTDTQYF

clone_size: few
v_call: TRBV10-3
j_call: TRBJ2-1
d_call: TRBD2
cdr3_nt: TGTGCCATCAGCCTAGCGGGAGGCCCCAATGAGCAGTTCTTC
cdr3_aa: CAISLAGGPNEQFF

clone_size: .
v_call: TRBV20-1
j_call: TRBJ2-3
d_call: TRBD2
cdr3_nt: TGCAGTGCTAGTTTTCGGCGGGAGCGAGATACGCAGTATTTT
cdr3_aa: CSASFRRERDTQYF

clone_size: .
v_call: TRBV6-6
j_call: TRBJ2-7
d_call: TRBD1
cdr3_nt: TGTGCCAGCACTCGGGACAGGGGGGTCTCCGAGCAGTACTTC
cdr3_aa: CASTRDRGVSEQYF

clone_size: .
v_call: TRBV6-5
j_call: TRBJ1-2
d_call: TRBD1
cdr3_nt: TGTGCCAGCAGTAAATCCGGGACAGGGAGCTATGGCTACACCTTC
cdr3_aa: CASSKSGTGSYGYTF

clone_size: .
v_call: TRBV21-1
j_call: TRBJ2-7
d_call: .
cdr3_nt: TGTGCCAGCAGCAAAGTAAAAAGCGGGATTGCTCCCTACGAGCAGTACTTC
cdr3_aa: CASSKVKSGIAPYEQYF

clone_size: .
v_call: TRBV9
j_call: TRBJ1-3
d_call: .
cdr3_nt: TGTGCCAGCAGCCTCACCCAGGATTCTGGAAACACCATATATTTT
cdr3_aa: CASSLTQDSGNTIYF

clone_size: .
v_call: TRBV30
j_call: TRBJ2-6
d_call: TRBD1
cdr3_nt: TGTGCCCTTGGGGGACAGCTCTCTGGGGCCAACGTCCTGACTTTC
cdr3_aa: CALGGQLSGANVLTF

clone_size: .
v_call: TRBV18
j_call: TRBJ1-1
d_call: .
cdr3_nt: TGTGCCAGCTCATTCAGGGTCACTGAAGCTTTCTTT
cdr3_aa: CASSFRVTEAFF

clone_size: .
v_call: TRBV4-3
j_call: TRBJ2-7
d_call: TRBD2
cdr3_nt: TGCGCCAGCAGCCAAGATAGGCTAGCGGGAACGTACGAGCAGTACTTC
cdr3_aa: CASSQDRLAGTYEQYF

clone_size: .
v_call: TRBV27
j_call: TRBJ2-7
d_call: .
cdr3_nt: TGTGCCAGCAGTTTCAGGGCGGCCCTAAAATACGAGCAGTACTTC
cdr3_aa: CASSFRAALKYEQYF

clone_size: .
v_call: TRBV11-2
j_call: TRBJ2-2
d_call: TRBD2
cdr3_nt: TGTGCCAGCAGCTATGATGGGAGGGCCGGGGAGCTGTTTTTT
cdr3_aa: CASSYDGRAGELFF

clone_size: .
v_call: TRBV5-1
j_call: TRBJ1-6
d_call: TRBD1
cdr3_nt: TGCGCCAGCAGTCTAAGGTGGACAGGGGGCGAATATAATTCACCCCTCCACTTT
cdr3_aa: CASSLRWTGGEYNSPLHF

clone_size: .
v_call: TRBV5-1
j_call: TRBJ1-2
d_call: TRBD1
cdr3_nt: TGCGCCAGCAGTTTGGACAGGATCTATGGCTACACCTTC
cdr3_aa: CASSLDRIYGYTF

clone_size: once
v_call: TRBV27
j_call: TRBJ2-3
d_call: TRBD1
cdr3_nt: TGTGCCAGCAGTTTATTTAGGGGGCCTGGCACAGATACGCAGTATTTT
cdr3_aa: CASSLFRGPGTDTQYF

clone_size: few
v_call: TRBV29-1
j_call: TRBJ1-1
d_call: .
cdr3_nt: TGCAGCGTTGACAGGTTTAGGAACACTGAAGCTTTCTTT
cdr3_aa: CSVDRFRNTEAFF

clone_size: .
v_call: TRBV27
j_call: TRBJ2-1
d_call: TRBD2
cdr3_nt: TGTGCCAGCAGCGCCACTAGCGGGAGCGGTAATGAGCAGTTCTTC
cdr3_aa: CASSATSGSGNEQFF

clone_size: once
v_call: TRBV28
j_call: TRBJ1-4
d_call: TRBD1
cdr3_nt: TGTGCCAGCAGTTCTTGGGGGACAGAAGTTAATGAAAAACTGTTTTTT
cdr3_aa: CASSSWGTEVNEKLFF

clone_size: .
v_call: TRBV9
j_call: TRBJ1-3
d_call: .
cdr3_nt: TGTGCCAGCAGCCCGCACGGGACACCCTCTGGAAACACCATATATTTT
cdr3_aa: CASSPHGTPSGNTIYF

clone_size: once
v_call: TRBV30
j_call: TRBJ1-1
d_call: .
cdr3_nt: TGTGCCTGGACTTCGGGGTCAGCAACTGAAGCTTTCTTT
cdr3_aa: CAWTSGSATEAFF

clone_size: .
v_call: TRBV14
j_call: TRBJ1-2
d_call: TRBD1
cdr3_nt: TGTGCCAGCAGCTCCCCCCGGGACAGGGACCGTGGCTACACCTTC
cdr3_aa: CASSSPRDRDRGYTF

clone_size: .
v_call: TRBV18
j_call: TRBJ2-2
d_call: TRBD1
cdr3_nt: TGTGCCAGCTCACTCACAAACAGGGGAGCGAACACCGGGGAGCTGTTTTTT
cdr3_aa: CASSLTNRGANTGELFF

clone_size: once
v_call: TRBV4-2
j_call: TRBJ1-1
d_call: .
cdr3_nt: TGTGCCAGCAGCCAAGATGTCACCGGGACTGAAGCTTTCTTT
cdr3_aa: CASSQDVTGTEAFF

clone_size: .
v_call: TRBV7-9
j_call: TRBJ2-7
d_call: TRBD1
cdr3_nt: TGTGCCAGCAGCTTAACCGGGACAGGGAAGGACGAGCAGTACTTC
cdr3_aa: CASSLTGTGKDEQYF

clone_size: .
v_call: TRBV6-6
j_call: TRBJ1-5
d_call: TRBD1
cdr3_nt: TGTGCCAGCAGTTATAGGACAGGGGGTCAGCCCCAGCATTTT
cdr3_aa: CASSYRTGGQPQHF

clone_size: once
v_call: TRBV5-1
j_call: TRBJ2-1
d_call: TRBD2
cdr3_nt: TGCGCCAGCAGCTTGGGACTAGCGGGAGCTTACTCCTACAATGAGCAGTTCTTC
cdr3_aa: CASSLGLAGAYSYNEQFF

clone_size: .
v_call: TRBV19
j_call: TRBJ2-1
d_call: TRBD1
cdr3_nt: TGTGCCAGTAGGGGGACAGGAGGCTACAATGAGCAGTTCTTC
cdr3_aa: CASRGTGGYNEQFF